This entry is about one T cell receptor (beta chain). Its antigen remains unknown. This entry comes from a study of cytomegalovirus exposure and HLA in healthy donors. Germline V gene sequence: CDR1 SEHNR, CDR2 FQNEAQ (reference sequence). The CDR3 sequence is 14 residues long. V trimming: 4 bases; J trimming: 1 base; junction bases outside the gene matches: 2. The PCR had 60 Vbeta and 13 Jbeta primers. The data were produced by immunoSEQ multiplex PCR, yet TCRdb's version contains in-frame clones alone and is incomplete. The table has about 210,000 clones, 65% to 90% seen once. Study observations and caveats: Most of the TCR beta V segments (in an earlier analysis) were productive either about 87% or about 30% of the time. Upon later analysis, HLA-associated TCR beta chains proved more clonally expanded than other, equally common chains. HLA alleles were associated with some 16,000 TCR beta sequences in a later analysis at 0.05 false discovery rate.

The source is a woman in her 30s in good health and CMV-seronegative. V usage is TRBV7-9 and J usage is TRBJ2-5, with 8 bases that match TRBD2. Sequencing was performed on PBMCs. The CDR3 is CASSSSGSQETQYF. CDR3 DNA sequence: TGTGCCAGCAGCTCGAGCGGGAGCCAAGAGACCCAGTACTTC.